This T cell receptor (beta chain) came from a study of T cell responses to AZD1222 COVID-19 vaccine. Study-level findings and limits: Females made up more of the donors, who were largely white British, and clonal diversity may have come out too low. Reportedly, nearly half of unique spike TCRs recognized epitopes outside B.1.351/B.1.1.7 mutations.

Points on this clone: Its antigen is currently unknown.

V lost 0 bases and J 6 bases, leaving 4 bases between the germline ends. Per germline, CDR1 SGHNT and CDR2 YENEEA. The CDR3 has 12 residues. Generated by immunoSEQ multiplex PCR, the TCRdb table keeps only in-frame clones and is missing some. Here the sample spans approximately 84,000 clones, approximately 85% being singletons. Sequencing used peripheral blood, obtained 28 days after the second AZD1222 dose. The rearrangement joins TRBV11-3 to TRBJ2-3, with unresolved D. This TCR was sampled from an adult who received the AZD1222 COVID-19 vaccine. CDR3 residues: CASSLDDDTQYF. Written as DNA, the CDR3 is TGTGCCAGCAGCTTAGATGATGATACGCAGTATTTT.